This entry describes one TCR beta chain. This sample is drawn from a study of blood T cell repertoires in COVID-19. Unmatched junction bases numbered 12, after V lost 4 bases and J lost 2 bases. The CDR3 extends over 17 amino acids. Looked up from germline, CDR1 is SGHNT and CDR2 is YYREEE (reference sequence). TCRdb's copy holds only in-frame clones and misses some; the assay was immunoSEQ multiplex PCR. The repertoire holds roughly 13,000 clones, with approximately 90% as singletons. The sequence derives from a human donor with active COVID-19. The donor label of this sample is uncertain. The chain has TRBV5-4 and TRBJ2-3; 8 nucleotides match TRBD2. The material sequenced was peripheral blood. The CDR3 DNA sequence: TGTGCCAGCAGCGCGGGGAACGGGGGGGGACCCACAGATACGCAGTATTTT. Translated, it gives CASSAGNGGGPTDTQYF.